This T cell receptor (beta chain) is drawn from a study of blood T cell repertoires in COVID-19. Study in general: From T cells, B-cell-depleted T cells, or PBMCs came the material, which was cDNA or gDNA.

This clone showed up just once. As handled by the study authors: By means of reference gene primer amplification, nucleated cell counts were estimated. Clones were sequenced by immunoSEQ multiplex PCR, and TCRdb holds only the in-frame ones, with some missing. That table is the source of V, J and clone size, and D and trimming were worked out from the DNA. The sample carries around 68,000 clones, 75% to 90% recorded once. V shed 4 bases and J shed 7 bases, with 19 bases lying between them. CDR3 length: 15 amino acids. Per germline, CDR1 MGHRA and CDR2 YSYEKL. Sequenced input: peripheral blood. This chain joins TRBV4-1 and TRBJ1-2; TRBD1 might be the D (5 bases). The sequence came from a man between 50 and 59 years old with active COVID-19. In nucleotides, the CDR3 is TGCGCCAGCAGCCCCTCTACGCAGGGAGGGCTTGGCTACACCTTC. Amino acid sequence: CASSPSTQGGLGYTF.